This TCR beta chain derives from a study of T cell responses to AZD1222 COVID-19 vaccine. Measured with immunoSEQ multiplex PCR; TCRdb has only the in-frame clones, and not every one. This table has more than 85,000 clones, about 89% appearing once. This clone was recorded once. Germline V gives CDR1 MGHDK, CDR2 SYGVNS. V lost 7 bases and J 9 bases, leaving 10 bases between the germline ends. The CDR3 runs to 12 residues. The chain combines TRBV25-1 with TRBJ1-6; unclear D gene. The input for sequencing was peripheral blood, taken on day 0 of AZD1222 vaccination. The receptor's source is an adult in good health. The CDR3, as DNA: TGTGCCAGCAAAGGCCAATCTTCACCCCTCCACTTT. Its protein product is CASKGQSSPLHF.